This TCR beta chain was identified during a study of CD8 T cells in ankylosing spondylitis. Germline V lookup: CDR1 MDHEN, CDR2 SYDVKM. Losses at the gene ends were 3 bases for V and 7 bases for J; bases not matched to a gene: 11. CDR3 length equals 16 residues. TCRdb recomputed calls from the 5' RACE reads with MiXCR, one row per CDR3 protein. The sample carries some 220,000 distinct CDR3 sequences, roughly 10% recorded once. Study-level findings and limits: Matched ankylosing spondylitis synovial fluid reportedly showed significant enrichment of disease-linked clones.

Points on this clonotype: The antigen is not known.

V usage is TRBV28 and J usage is TRBJ2-2; 7 bases match TRBD2. The clonotype was recovered from a male donor with ankylosing spondylitis or in good health (not recorded which). Sequenced sample: blood, either unsorted or a sorted T cell fraction (not recorded which). The CDR3 nucleotides are TGTGCCAGCAGTTTCCGGCGGGAGTATGGAAACGGGGAGCTGTTTTTT. It yields the protein CASSFRREYGNGELFF.